This TCR beta chain appears in the sequencing data of a study of OX40 agonist ivuxolimab in advanced cancers. Study overall: Three patients, one with hepatocellular carcinoma and two with cutaneous melanoma, responded partially.

Data came from immunoSEQ multiplex PCR; TCRdb stores just in-frame clones and leaves some out. The profile shows around 25,000 clones, roughly 84% of them singletons. Per germline, CDR1 WNHNN and CDR2 SYGVQD (reference sequence). The V gene lost 0 bases and the J gene lost 13 bases, with 16 bases spanning the gap. CDR3 length: 14 amino acids. In regard to this clone: Its antigen is not identified.

Study outcomes and limitations: The authors also found low normalized T-cell clonal expansion in some nonresponders. Researchers did not determine the expanded peripheral T cells' antigen specificity. The study found among the lowest clonal expansion in partial responders at 0.1-3.0 mg/kg.

The chain joins TRBV10-1 to TRBJ2-1; either TRBD1 or TRBD2 may fit D (6 bases each). The receptor comes from an adult with an advanced solid tumor such as melanoma, head and neck, liver or kidney cancer. The sequenced sample was CD4+ or CD8+ T cells sorted from blood, obtained in a trial of the OX40 agonist ivuxolimab. Here the CDR3 DNA reads TGCGCCAGCAGTGAGTCGGGGGGCCTTAGGGGACAGTTCTTC. Translating it yields CASSESGGLRGQFF.